A single sample gave rise to the 4 T cell receptor beta chains below, sequenced in a study of spatial heterogeneity in lung cancer. Study-level points and caveats: Within tumors, counts of expanded alpha and beta TCRs tracked tumor mutation counts.

Time point here: sample taken at primary tumor resection. TCRdb re-called the 5' RACE reads through MiXCR, storing one row per CDR3 protein. The data show approximately 3,500 distinct CDR3 sequences, with about a quarter seen just once and approximately 15% held by the top ten. These TCRs are of unknown antigen specificity. The specimen was lung tumor tissue, collected at surgery. These receptors were collected from a male donor with early-stage non-small cell lung cancer.

This clonotype is deemed medium-sized. This beta chain is off target for a library built for alpha chains, so its abundance means little. The J gene is TRBJ2-3, the V gene TRBV20-1; TRBD2 agrees at 10 bases. The CDR3 sequence is 16 residues long. Germline V gene data show CDR1 as DFQATT and CDR2 as SNEGSKA (reference sequence). J lost 3 bases, V lost 0 bases, and 6 bases had no gene match. The chain's CDR3 is CSARDYSGGLTDTQYF. In DNA, the CDR3 is TGCAGTGCTAGAGATTATAGCGGGGGGCTGACAGATACGCAGTATTTT.

Comments on this clonotype: This beta chain is a stray sequence in a library constructed for alpha chains; its clone size is not meaningful. The chain is built from TRBV25-1 and TRBJ2-1, with 8 bases matching TRBD2. Trimming removed 4 bases from V and 4 bases from J; junction bases left unmatched: 9. Germline V gives CDR1 MGHDK, CDR2 SYGVNS. The length of the CDR3 is 16 residues. CDR3 residues: CASSGRGGGQYNEQFF. CDR3 DNA: TGTGCCAGCAGTGGTAGGGGCGGGGGGCAATACAATGAGCAGTTCTTC.

For this clonotype: A library made for alpha chains picked up this beta chain off target, so its size means little. The genes are TRBV20-1 and TRBJ2-3; 8 bases fit TRBD2. Germline V CDR1 and CDR2: DFQATT, SNEGSKA (reference sequence). The ends lost 0 bases at V and 2 bases at J; junction bases unmatched: 7. This CDR3 contains 16 residues. DNA for the CDR3: TGCAGTGCTAGAGATAGTGGAGCGGGAGACACAGATACGCAGTATTTT. Translation: CSARDSGAGDTDTQYF.

This clonotype was seen many times. This beta chain appears as a stray read in a library generated for alpha chains; its size is not informative. The CDR3 here is CSATQGGNQPQHF. The CDR3 bases are TGCAGTGCTACACAGGGTGGGAATCAGCCCCAGCATTTT. V usage is TRBV20-1 and J usage is TRBJ1-5, with a weak D call TRBD1 (6 bases). Germline V gene sequence: CDR1 DFQATT, CDR2 SNEGSKA (reference sequence). Trimming shortened V by 4 bases and J by 4 bases, and 11 bases separated the two germline ends. The CDR3 sequence is 13 residues long.